Listed here are 19 T cell receptor beta chains from one sample, sequenced in a study of cytomegalovirus exposure and HLA in healthy donors. The PCR ran on 60 Vbeta and 13 Jbeta primers. Here immunoSEQ multiplex PCR was the method, and the copy in TCRdb shows in-frame clones only, minus some. The sample has some 170,000 clones, just over 70% seen once. What was sequenced was PBMCs. The receptors originated from a human donor in good health.

V gene TRBV6-1 combines with J gene TRBJ2-2; possible D gene TRBD1, 5 bases. CDR1 and CDR2 (germline): MNHNS, SASEGT. This CDR3 has 13 residues. V was clipped by 11 bases and J by 5 bases, with 15 bases between them. The DNA of the CDR3 is TGTGCCCCCCGGTGGGGCCCGACCGGGGAGCTGTTTTTT. This encodes CAPRWGPTGELFF.

The chain is built from TRBV7-8 and TRBJ1-5; D is undetermined. The V and J ends lost 3 bases and 7 bases respectively, with 10 bases between them. The CDR3 totals 13 residues. Germline V gene data show CDR1 as SGHVS and CDR2 as FQNEAQ. Here the CDR3 DNA reads TGTGCCAGCAGCTTCCAGGCCGGCCAGCCCCAGCATTTT. It codes for CASSFQAGQPQHF.

This clone appeared a single time. The rearrangement links TRBV18 to TRBJ1-1; D not certain. Germline V CDR1 and CDR2: KGHSH, LQKENI. Trimming cost V 3 bases and J 1 base, with 12 bases left between them. The CDR3 spans 15 residues. This chain's CDR3 is CASSPSGYGNTEAFF. The CDR3 DNA follows: TGTGCCAGCTCACCGTCGGGGTACGGGAACACTGAAGCTTTCTTT.

The chain employs TRBV11-2 and TRBJ2-7; no clear D. From germline, CDR1 is SGHAT and CDR2 FQNNGV. There are 12 residues in the CDR3. V was shortened by 3 bases and J by 3 bases, with 6 bases between the two germline ends. The CDR3 region has the DNA TGTGCCAGCAGCTTCTCGGGCTACGAGCAGTACTTC. Protein: CASSFSGYEQYF.

This clone has more than one count but fewer than ten. J is TRBJ2-7 and V is TRBV2; 7 bases align to TRBD1. The J segment lost 6 bases and the V segment lost 7 bases, leaving 6 bases of the junction unmatched. Germline V lookup: CDR1 SNHLY, CDR2 FYNNEI. This CDR3 is built from 12 residues. CDR3 in amino acids: CASTVTGAEQYF. For the CDR3, the DNA is TGTGCCAGCACCGTAACAGGGGCCGAGCAGTACTTC.

V is TRBV4-1 and J is TRBJ2-7, with D unresolved. V was pared by 1 base and J by 2 bases, with 9 bases between. Germline CDR1 MGHRA, CDR2 YSYEKL. The CDR3 is made up of 14 amino acids. In nucleotides, the CDR3 is TGCGCCAGCAGCCAAGGTGAAGCAACCTACGAGCAGTACTTC. Translation: CASSQGEATYEQYF.

The rearrangement links TRBV4-1 to TRBJ2-3, with 10 bases lining up with TRBD2. Looked up from germline, CDR1 is MGHRA and CDR2 is YSYEKL. Trimming cost V 1 base and J 5 bases; bases outside gene matches: 6. This CDR3 region has 16 residues. The chain's CDR3 is CASSQVPSGGGDTQYF. The DNA for the CDR3 is TGCGCCAGCAGCCAAGTGCCTAGCGGGGGCGGAGATACGCAGTATTTT.

This chain connects TRBV7-2 to TRBJ2-2, with TRBD2 matching 11 bases. After removal of 5 bases from V and 7 bases from J, the junction contained 12 bases not matched to a gene. Germline values: CDR1 SGHTA, CDR2 FQGNSA. The CDR3 has 17 amino acids. The CDR3: CASSPIAGGPVVGELFF. CDR3 coding DNA: TGTGCCAGCAGCCCTATAGCGGGGGGGCCTGTGGTCGGGGAGCTGTTTTTT.

The V and J genes are TRBV11-2 and TRBJ1-1, with unresolved D. Germline lookup yields CDR1 SGHAT and CDR2 FQNNGV. V dropped 4 bases and J dropped 4 bases, with 16 bases sitting between them. The CDR3 runs 15 residues. Here the CDR3 DNA reads TGTGCCAGCAGCTCCACGGCGGGAGGCAGCACTGAAGCTTTCTTT. This gives the protein CASSSTAGGSTEAFF.

The rearrangement links TRBV2 to TRBJ2-1, with 13 bases that match TRBD2. With V trimmed by 7 bases and J by 8 bases, 8 bases remained unmatched. The CDR3 extends over 15 amino acids. Germline CDR1 SNHLY, CDR2 FYNNEI. The CDR3: CASTKGTSGVDEQFF. The CDR3 region has the DNA TGTGCCAGCACCAAGGGGACTAGCGGGGTGGATGAGCAGTTCTTC.

This chain links TRBV30 with TRBJ1-2; 8 bases are shared with TRBD1. CDR3 length equals 13 residues. Germline values: CDR1 GTSNPN, CDR2 SVGIG (reference sequence). V dropped 0 bases and J dropped 14; count of bases not matched to a gene: 11. CDR3 protein: CAWSVNRQGARTF. Here the CDR3 DNA reads TGTGCCTGGAGTGTTAATCGTCAGGGGGCTCGGACCTTC.

The V gene is TRBV19, the J gene TRBJ1-2; 8 bases are shared with TRBD1. The V segment lost 6 bases and the J segment 4 bases; nucleotides outside the gene matches: 7. The germline CDR1 and CDR2 sequences are LNHDA and SQIVND (reference sequence). The CDR3 runs to 14 residues. The CDR3, as DNA: TGTGCCAGTAGCCCCACAGGGGGAGGCTATGGCTACACCTTC. The encoded protein is CASSPTGGGYGYTF.

CDR3 sequence: CASSPNSFNEQFF. DNA of the CDR3: TGTGCCAGCAGTCCCAACAGTTTCAATGAGCAGTTCTTC. V is TRBV2 and J is TRBJ2-1, with unresolved D. Per germline, CDR1 SNHLY and CDR2 FYNNEI. This CDR3 spans 13 amino acids. V lost 5 bases, J lost 6 bases, and 11 bases lay in between.

There are a few counts of this clone. V usage is TRBV4-1 and J usage is TRBJ2-2; 9 nucleotides agree with TRBD2. CDR3 length equals 15 residues. Trimming removed 1 base from V and 6 bases from J; junction bases left unmatched: 3. Germline V gene sequence: CDR1 MGHRA, CDR2 YSYEKL. CDR3 bases: TGCGCCAGCAGCCAAGTGAAGCGGGGGGCCGGGGAGCTGTTTTTT. It translates to CASSQVKRGAGELFF.

This sequence joins TRBV7-3 and TRBJ1-1; D is unclear. Trimming pared 0 bases from V and 7 bases from J, leaving 9 bases between. Germline lookup yields CDR1 SGHTA and CDR2 FQGTGA. CDR3 size: 13 residues. CDR3 sequence (DNA): TGTGCCAGCAGCTTAACAACAGATAATGAAGCTTTCTTT. The encoded protein is CASSLTTDNEAFF.

The chain joins TRBV6-5 to TRBJ1-2; D is perhaps TRBD1 (5 bases). Trimming cost V 5 bases and J 1 base, with 14 bases left between them. The CDR3 is made up of 15 amino acids. Germline V lookup: CDR1 MNHEY, CDR2 SVGAGI. CDR3 nucleotide sequence: TGTGCCAGCAGTCCTCATTCGGGGGATAACTATGGCTACACCTTC. It encodes CASSPHSGDNYGYTF.

This sequence joins TRBV4-1 and TRBJ2-5; no definite D call. The J call may be faulty, since TRBJ2-7 better matches the DNA end. The CDR3 contains 13 residues. Germline-derived CDR1 and CDR2 are MGHRA and YSYEKL. CDR3 region: CASSQVNNYEQYF. CDR3 in DNA: TGCGCCAGCAGCCAAGTCAACAACTACGAGCAGTACTTC.

V usage is TRBV29-1 and J usage is TRBJ2-1; TRBD1 matches 7 bases. With 1 base clipped from V and 0 bases from J, the junction kept 9 bases outside the gene matches. This CDR3 is built from 17 residues. Germline V gene data show CDR1 as SQVTM and CDR2 as ANQGSEA. CDR3 DNA sequence: TGCAGCGTTGAAGTTTGGGGAAAGGGGGCCTCCTACAATGAGCAGTTCTTC. This encodes CSVEVWGKGASYNEQFF.

The chain has TRBV5-6 and TRBJ2-7; TRBD1 aligns across 7 bases. V shed 0 bases and J 2 bases; nucleotides not matched to a gene: 5. This CDR3 has 15 amino acids. CDR1 and CDR2 from the germline V gene are SGHDT and YYEEEE. CDR3 loop: CASSLAGGYPYEQYF. The CDR3 DNA sequence: TGTGCCAGCAGCTTGGCAGGGGGATATCCCTACGAGCAGTACTTC. Drawing the rest from reference TRBV5-6 and TRBJ2-7, the complete variable domain is DAGVTQSPTHLIKTRGQQVTLRCSPKSGHDTVSWYQQALGQGPQFIFQYYEEEERQRGNFPDRFSGHQFPNYSSELNVNALLLGDSALYLCASSLAGGYPYEQYFGPGTRLTVT.